These 26 T cell receptor beta chains originate from one sample sequenced in a study of immune evolution from preneoplasia to lung adenocarcinoma. Produced via immunoSEQ multiplex PCR; TCRdb's table is partial and in-frame only. The profile shows roughly 3,700 clones, more than 75% of them singletons. Input material: FFPE lung adenocarcinoma in situ tissue. These TCRs come from a person aged 70 to 85 with lung adenocarcinoma.

The chain couples TRBV9 to TRBJ2-1; 16 positions match TRBD2. V gave up 0 bases and J gave up 15 bases; unmatched junction bases: 6. The CDR3 contains 15 residues. The germline V gene has CDR1 SGDLS and CDR2 YYNGEE. Here the CDR3 reads CASSVGGTSGRELFF. The CDR3 DNA reads as TGTGCCAGCAGCGTAGGAGGGACTAGCGGGAGGGAGTTGTTCTTC.

The V call is TRBV6-5, the J call TRBJ1-1, with 7 bases lining up with TRBD1. The CDR3 runs 14 residues. Germline V gives CDR1 MNHEY, CDR2 SVGAGI. The J segment lost 9 bases and the V segment lost 5 bases, leaving 12 bases of the junction unmatched. CDR3 in DNA: TGTGCCAGCAGTCCCTTAGGACAGGTGAAGAAAGCTTTCTTT. Encoded protein: CASSPLGQVKKAFF.

A single count supports this clone. V gene TRBV6-1 combines with J gene TRBJ2-3, with D possibly being TRBD1 or TRBD2 (6 bases each). This CDR3 has 15 amino acids. Germline V gene lookup returns CDR1 MNHNS and CDR2 SASEGT. V was trimmed by 4 bases and J by 4 bases, leaving 15 bases between them. The CDR3 sequence is CASSVQGTGADTQYF. CDR3 DNA sequence: TGTGCCAGCAGTGTGCAGGGGACGGGGGCAGATACGCAGTATTTT.

The chain combines TRBV15 with TRBJ2-5, with 7 nucleotides matching TRBD1. The CDR3 totals 15 residues. Germline assignment: CDR1 LNHNV and CDR2 YYDKDF (reference sequence). After removal of 9 bases from V and 5 bases from J, the junction contained 15 bases not matched to a gene. The CDR3 region is CATARRMTGSETQYF. The CDR3 DNA sequence: TGTGCCACAGCGCGGCGAATGACAGGGTCGGAGACCCAGTACTTC.

The V and J genes are TRBV5-1 and TRBJ1-5, with D possibly being TRBD1 (6 bases). The CDR3 spans 15 residues. Trimming pared 0 bases from V and 3 bases from J, leaving 10 bases between. Per germline, CDR1 SGHRS and CDR2 YFSETQ. This CDR3 reads CASSLEGGYNQPQHF. The DNA of the CDR3 is TGCGCCAGCAGCTTGGAGGGGGGGTACAATCAGCCCCAGCATTTT. The whole variable domain, remainder taken from reference TRBV5-1 and TRBJ1-5, is KAGVTQTPRYLIKTRGQQVTLSCSPISGHRSVSWYQQTPGQGLQFLFEYFSETQRNKGNFPGRFSGRQFSNSRSEMNVSTLELGDSALYLCASSLEGGYNQPQHFGDGTRLSIL.

This chain links TRBV19 with TRBJ1-4; 9 positions match TRBD1. Germline V lookup: CDR1 LNHDA, CDR2 SQIVND (reference sequence). Trimming removed 0 bases from V and 8 bases from J; junction bases left unmatched: 4. The CDR3 runs 15 residues. The CDR3 protein is CASSIETGGEEKLFF. Written as DNA, the CDR3 is TGTGCCAGTAGTATAGAGACAGGGGGAGAGGAAAAACTGTTTTTT.

V and J are TRBV7-2 and TRBJ2-7, with TRBD2 matching 13 bases. Germline lookup yields CDR1 SGHTA and CDR2 FQGNSA. The V gene end was trimmed by 4 bases and the J gene end by 0 bases; junction bases not matched to a gene: 0. This CDR3 spans 15 amino acids. The chain's CDR3 is CASSWTSGSSYEQYF. The CDR3 coding sequence is TGTGCCAGCAGCTGGACTAGCGGGAGCTCCTACGAGCAGTACTTC.

The CDR3 protein is CASSPAGMGINYGYTF. CDR3 DNA: TGCGCCAGCAGCCCGGCGGGGATGGGGATCAACTATGGCTACACCTTC. This chain joins TRBV5-1 and TRBJ1-2, with no clear D. The V end was cut by 4 bases, the J end by 2 bases, with 18 bases between. Germline V gene lookup returns CDR1 SGHRS and CDR2 YFSETQ. The CDR3 runs to 16 residues.

This clone was detected once. The rearrangement links TRBV18 to TRBJ1-2; maybe TRBD1 (6 bases). Germline CDR1 KGHSH, CDR2 LQKENI. V was pared by 3 bases and J by 8 bases, with 16 bases between. The CDR3 is 14 amino acids. The CDR3 spells CASSPVMGAQGYTF. DNA for the CDR3: TGTGCCAGCTCACCGGTTATGGGGGCGCAGGGCTACACCTTC.

The J gene is TRBJ2-4, the V gene TRBV27; maybe TRBD1 (5 bases). Germline values: CDR1 MNHEY, CDR2 SMNVEV (reference sequence). Trimming removed 2 bases at V and 7 bases at J, with 9 bases between. This CDR3 has 13 residues. The CDR3 sequence: CASSLRGRNIQYF. CDR3 DNA sequence: TGTGCCAGCAGTTTAAGGGGCAGGAACATTCAGTACTTC.

The chain links TRBV29-1 to TRBJ2-2; 8 bases match TRBD2. The CDR3 has 14 residues. With 4 bases clipped from V and 13 bases from J, the junction kept 14 bases outside the gene matches. Per germline, CDR1 SQVTM and CDR2 ANQGSEA. In nucleotides, the CDR3 is TGCAGCGTTGCGGACGGGAGGGGCCCGATCGGGCTGTTTTTT. Its protein product is CSVADGRGPIGLFF.

The chain joins TRBV7-9 to TRBJ2-3; D is perhaps TRBD1 (5 bases). V dropped 5 bases and J dropped 7 bases, with 16 bases sitting between them. The germline CDR1 and CDR2 sequences are SEHNR and FQNEAQ (reference sequence). This CDR3 comprises 14 residues. CDR3 amino acids: CASSGWGGAYTQYF. The CDR3 DNA reads as TGTGCCAGCAGCGGGTGGGGTGGGGCGTATACGCAGTATTTT.

This CDR3 is CASSQGTSNQPQHF. Written as DNA, the CDR3 is TGTGCCAGCAGCCAGGGGACAAGCAATCAGCCCCAGCATTTT. The rearrangement links TRBV7-8 to TRBJ1-5, with D maybe TRBD1 (6 bases). Looked up from germline, CDR1 is SGHVS and CDR2 is FQNEAQ. The length of the CDR3 is 14 residues. Trimming cost V 5 bases and J 1 base, with 9 bases left between them.

The chain has TRBV11-2 and TRBJ2-5; TRBD1 aligns across 9 bases. CDR3 length: 13 amino acids. With 10 bases clipped from V and 1 base from J, the junction kept 4 bases outside the gene matches. Germline assignment: CDR1 SGHAT and CDR2 FQNNGV. CDR3 coding DNA: TGTGCCACCAGGGGACAGGGCCAAGAGACCCAGTACTTC. It is translated as CATRGQGQETQYF.

The rearrangement joins TRBV10-3 to TRBJ2-5; D gene ambiguous. Germline CDR1 reads ENHRY; CDR2 reads SYGVKD. The V and J ends lost 8 bases and 1 base respectively, with 11 bases between them. The CDR3 is made up of 13 amino acids. This chain's CDR3 is CAIGPDRQETQYF. The CDR3 DNA is TGTGCCATCGGGCCTGACCGCCAAGAGACCCAGTACTTC.

The genes are TRBV30 and TRBJ1-1; perhaps TRBD1 as D (5 bases). V lost 0 bases to trimming and J lost 10 bases, with 12 bases between them. Germline V CDR1 and CDR2: GTSNPN, SVGIG (reference sequence). The CDR3 loop spans 12 amino acids. CDR3 loop: CAWSVRGVGAFF. For the CDR3, the DNA is TGTGCCTGGAGTGTACGGGGGGTTGGAGCTTTCTTT.

The rearrangement joins TRBV30 to TRBJ2-1, with D perhaps TRBD2 (5 bases). V gave up 2 bases and J gave up 13 bases, with 15 bases separating them. Per germline, CDR1 GTSNPN and CDR2 SVGIG (reference sequence). The CDR3 spans 12 residues. The CDR3 DNA is TGTGCCTGGAGTTTACGGGGAGTGGAACAGTTCTTC. This translates into CAWSLRGVEQFF.

The chain recombines TRBV20-1 with TRBJ2-7; D assignment may be TRBD1 or TRBD2 (5 bases each). V lost 6 bases to trimming and J lost 6 bases, with 9 bases between them. Germline V gene lookup returns CDR1 DFQATT and CDR2 SNEGSKA (reference sequence). The CDR3 runs to 10 residues. Here the CDR3 reads CSADGAEQYF. CDR3 DNA sequence: TGCAGTGCCGACGGGGCCGAGCAGTACTTC.

The chain links TRBV11-2 to TRBJ2-7, with D unclear. The CDR3 is 14 residues long. Germline V gene lookup returns CDR1 SGHAT and CDR2 FQNNGV. Deletions cut 4 bases from V and 5 bases from J, with 15 bases between. In nucleotides, the CDR3 is TGTGCCAGCAGCTCATCTTGGGCTCAAAACGAGCAGTACTTC. Residues: CASSSSWAQNEQYF.

As for this clone: The junction departs from the called germline gene at one end, perhaps through a read error. The V gene is TRBV7-7, the J gene TRBJ2-3; D remains ambiguous. Germline lookup yields CDR1 SSHAT and CDR2 FNYEAQ (reference sequence). The CDR3 has 13 amino acids. The CDR3 protein is CASSLAPTNTQYF. CDR3 in DNA: TGTGCTAGCAGCTTAGCCCCCACAAATACGCAGTATTTT.

The V gene is TRBV18, the J gene TRBJ2-7; tentatively, D is TRBD1 (6 bases). V lost 0 bases and J lost 7, with 10 bases in between. The CDR3 length is 13 residues. Germline assignment: CDR1 KGHSH and CDR2 LQKENI. The CDR3 loop is CASSPPSTGEQYF. The CDR3 DNA sequence: TGTGCCAGCTCACCACCGAGTACAGGGGAGCAGTACTTC.

V and J are TRBV10-1 and TRBJ2-7, with 12 positions matching TRBD1. Germline trimming cut 5 bases from V and 5 bases from J; bases unmatched to any gene: 13. This CDR3 region has 17 residues. CDR1 WNHNN and CDR2 SYGVQD come from the germline V gene (reference sequence). CDR3 nucleotide sequence: TGCGCCAGCAGTCCAGGGACAGGGGGCCCCCGGGTGGACGAGCAGTACTTC. This translates into CASSPGTGGPRVDEQYF.

CDR3 nucleotide sequence: TGTGCCAGCAGCGTACCTCAGGGGGCCACAGATACGCAGTATTTT. It yields the protein CASSVPQGATDTQYF. The V and J genes are TRBV9 and TRBJ2-3, with 8 nucleotides matching TRBD1. The junction had 3 bases not matched to a gene; V was cut back by 1 base and J by 2 bases. This CDR3 region has 15 residues. Germline assignment: CDR1 SGDLS and CDR2 YYNGEE.

V is TRBV5-1 and J is TRBJ2-3, with D unclear. Trimming stripped 2 bases from V and 0 bases from J, with 1 base between. The germline CDR1 and CDR2 sequences are SGHRS and YFSETQ. CDR3 length equals 12 residues. The CDR3 DNA is TGCGCCAGCAGCTTTAGCACAGATACGCAGTATTTT. Its translation: CASSFSTDTQYF.

This chain connects TRBV7-2 to TRBJ1-2; 10 nucleotides line up with TRBD1. CDR3 length: 14 residues. After removal of 1 base from V and 7 bases from J, the junction contained 3 bases not matched to a gene. Looked up from germline, CDR1 is SGHTA and CDR2 is FQGNSA. The CDR3 is CASSLDRDRGGYTF. The DNA for the CDR3 is TGTGCCAGCAGCTTAGATAGGGACAGGGGTGGCTACACCTTC.

The chain is built from TRBV11-3 and TRBJ2-3, with D possibly matching TRBD2 (6 bases). CDR3 length: 14 residues. Trimming cost V 1 base and J 12 bases, with 17 bases left between them. In germline, CDR1 is SGHNT, CDR2 YENEEA. This chain's CDR3 is CASSLGGDLSPQYF. In nucleotides, the CDR3 is TGTGCCAGCAGCTTAGGCGGGGACTTATCCCCACAGTATTTT. The full variable domain, in which reference TRBV11-3 and TRBJ2-3 provide the parts outside the CDR3, is EAGVVQSPRYKIIEKKQPVAFWCNPISGHNTLYWYLQNLGQGPELLIRYENEEAVDDSQLPKDRFSAERLKGVDSTLKIQPAELGDSAVYLCASSLGGDLSPQYFGPGTRLTVL.